The 9 T cell receptor beta chains given below trace back to one sample, sequenced in a study of cytomegalovirus exposure and HLA in healthy donors (dated by TCRdb to 2017 to 2019). Libraries were built with the immunoSEQ multiplex PCR assay. For the multiplex PCR, a mixture combining 60 forward primers for TCR Vbeta segments and 13 reverse primers for TCR Jbeta segments was used. TCRdb limited this immuneACCESS table to in-frame rearrangements with V and J called. A share of clones is missing; checked studies link under half to unresolved V genes, and the rest is unexplained. For this sample the table gives some 130,000 clones, of which roughly 78% were detected only once. Together, the top ten hold roughly 3.5% of the sample. Sequencing used PBMCs. The receptor source for this set is a male donor in good health and CMV-seronegative.

The V and J genes are TRBV2 and TRBJ2-1; D perhaps matches TRBD2 (5 bases). V was pared by 6 bases and J by 9 bases, with 9 bases between. The CDR3 loop spans 11 amino acids. CDR1 SNHLY and CDR2 FYNNEI come from the germline V gene. The CDR3 DNA follows: TGTGCCAGCAGCAAACGGGGTGAGCAGTTCTTC. Protein product: CASSKRGEQFF.

This sequence joins TRBV7-2 and TRBJ2-5; 11 positions agree with TRBD1. CDR3 length: 14 residues. Germline values: CDR1 SGHTA, CDR2 FQGNSA. Losses at the gene ends were 6 bases for V and 4 bases for J; bases not matched to a gene: 4. The DNA of the CDR3 is TGTGCCAGCAGACCCGGGACAGGGGGAGAGACCCAGTACTTC. Its protein product is CASRPGTGGETQYF.

The genes are TRBV4-2 and TRBJ1-6; no clear D. From germline, CDR1 is LGHNA and CDR2 YNFKEQ. Deletions cut 0 bases from V and 0 bases from J, with 6 bases between. The CDR3 totals 16 residues. The CDR3: CASSQELSSYNSPLHF. The CDR3 bases are TGTGCCAGCAGCCAAGAATTGAGCTCCTATAATTCACCCCTCCACTTT.

V is TRBV19 and J is TRBJ1-1; D uncertain. The CDR3 contains 14 residues. CDR1 LNHDA and CDR2 SQIVND come from the germline V gene (reference sequence). V gave up 4 bases and J gave up 6 bases, with 15 bases separating them. The CDR3 loop is CASSTAGQWAEAFF. The DNA for the CDR3 is TGTGCCAGTAGTACAGCGGGCCAGTGGGCTGAAGCTTTCTTT. Supplemented by reference TRBV19 and TRBJ1-1, the full variable domain reads DGGITQSPKYLFRKEGQNVTLSCEQNLNHDAMYWYRQDPGQGLRLIYYSQIVNDFQKGDIAEGYSVSREKKESFPLTVTSAQKNPTAFYLCASSTAGQWAEAFFGQGTRLTVV.

Remarks on this clone: One end of the junction does not line up with germline, which may come from a read error. The J gene is TRBJ2-7, the V gene TRBV7-7; 11 bases map to TRBD2. The length of the CDR3 is 17 residues. In germline, CDR1 is SSHAT, CDR2 FNYEAQ (reference sequence). CDR3 amino acids: CASSVARLAGYSYEQYF. CDR3 DNA: TGTGCTAGCAGCGTAGCCAGACTAGCGGGGTACTCCTACGAGCAGTACTTC.

The chain recombines TRBV7-2 with TRBJ2-1; D call uncertain. Per the germline V gene, CDR1 is SGHTA and CDR2 is FQGNSA. With 1 base removed from V and 10 bases from J, the gap between germline ends came to 17 bases. CDR3 length equals 15 residues. CDR3 residues: CASSLGFAVAYEQFF. The DNA of the CDR3 is TGTGCCAGCAGCTTAGGGTTCGCAGTGGCATACGAGCAGTTCTTC.

This chain links TRBV7-9 with TRBJ1-1; 9 bases are a match to TRBD1. Unmatched junction bases numbered 14, after V lost 3 bases and J lost 12 bases. CDR3 size: 15 residues. Per the germline V gene, CDR1 is SEHNR and CDR2 is FQNEAQ (reference sequence). CDR3 nucleotides: TGTGCCAGCAGCTTTAGCGAAACAGGGGGCCGGGGGTCTTTCTTT. It codes for CASSFSETGGRGSFF. The complete variable domain, with remaining parts taken from reference TRBV7-9 and TRBJ1-1, reads DTGVSQNPRHKITKRGQNVTFRCDPISEHNRLYWYRQTLGQGPEFLTYFQNEAQLEKSRLLSDRFSAERPKGSFSTLEIQRTEQGDSAMYLCASSFSETGGRGSFFGQGTRLTVV.

The CDR3 region is CASSSTGESSYEQYF. CDR3 DNA: TGTGCCAGCAGTTCCACAGGGGAAAGCTCCTACGAGCAGTACTTC. The V gene is TRBV28, the J gene TRBJ2-7; TRBD1 agrees at 7 bases. This CDR3 contains 15 residues. Germline trimming cut 4 bases from V and 0 bases from J; bases unmatched to any gene: 6. Germline V gives CDR1 MDHEN, CDR2 SYDVKM.

V and J are TRBV19 and TRBJ2-7; the D gene is possibly TRBD1 (6 bases). The V and J ends lost 0 bases and 2 bases respectively, with 11 bases between them. CDR1 is LNHDA, CDR2 SQIVND, per germline (reference sequence). There are 15 residues in the CDR3. The CDR3 sequence is CASSIEDRSPYEQYF. The CDR3 coding sequence is TGTGCCAGTAGTATAGAAGACAGGTCTCCCTACGAGCAGTACTTC.